Listed below are T cell receptor beta chains from one sample, sequenced in a study of blood T cell repertoires in COVID-19. Profiled with immunoSEQ multiplex PCR; TCRdb holds only in-frame clones, not every one. The sample lists approximately 110,000 clones, 92% occurring once. Specimen: peripheral blood. These receptors were taken from a man aged 50 to 59 with COVID-19, enrolled during active disease. Both conserved end residues are part of each CDR3. A D gene is named only where the DNA matches it firmly. Some rows mark clone size as missing; the rest say once, few, many or name a class of expanded clone.

clone size | J gene | V gene | D gene | CDR3 DNA | CDR3 protein
NA | TRBJ2-3 | TRBV7-2 | NA | TGTGCCAGCAGCTTACAACCCCACAGGGTTGGCACAGATACGCAGTATTTT | CASSLQPHRVGTDTQYF
NA | TRBJ2-1 | TRBV4-1 | TRBD1 | TGCGCCAGCAGCCGACCGGGACAGGGTTACAATGAGCAGTTCTTC | CASSRPGQGYNEQFF
NA | TRBJ2-1 | TRBV10-3 | NA | TGTGCCATCAGTGAGTCATCGCAGTGGTTCTCGAATGAGCAGTTCTTC | CAISESSQWFSNEQFF
NA | TRBJ2-7 | TRBV7-2 | NA | TGTGCCAGCAGCGGAGGGACCGTTGTCCACGAGCAGTACTTC | CASSGGTVVHEQYF
NA | TRBJ1-5 | TRBV18 | TRBD1 | TGTGCCAGCTCACCAACAGGGGGCTACGATCAGCCCCAGCATTTT | CASSPTGGYDQPQHF
once | TRBJ2-5 | TRBV3-1/TRBV3-2 | NA | TGTGCCAGCAGCCAAGAAGGAGGCTGGCTTGGGACCCAGTACTTC | CASSQEGGWLGTQYF
NA | TRBJ1-3 | TRBV4-1 | NA | TGCGCCAGCAGCCACGGAGTCTCTGGAAACACCATATATTTT | CASSHGVSGNTIYF
once | TRBJ2-7 | TRBV5-6 | TRBD1 | TGTGCCAGCAGCGCATCCGGGACAGGGGGCTACGAGCAGTACTTC | CASSASGTGGYEQYF
NA | TRBJ2-2 | TRBV7-6 | TRBD2 | TGTGCCAGCAGCTCGCCTTATAGTGAGGGACTAGCGGGAGAGGACACCGGGGAGCTGTTTTTT | CASSSPYSEGLAGEDTGELFF
NA | TRBJ2-1 | TRBV19 | TRBD1 | TGTGCCAGTAGTAACCCGGGACAGGGAGTAGGCAATGAGCAGTTCTTC | CASSNPGQGVGNEQFF
NA | TRBJ2-3 | TRBV5-1 | NA | TGCGCCAGCAGCCGGACAGTAAGCACAGATACGCAGTATTTT | CASSRTVSTDTQYF
NA | TRBJ2-1 | TRBV21-1 | NA | TGTGCCAGCAGCAAAGCACAGGGGTGCTCCTACAATGAGCAGTTCTTC | CASSKAQGCSYNEQFF
NA | TRBJ1-4 | TRBV5-1 | NA | TGCGCCAGCAGCTCTACAGGAGCAACTAATGAAAAACTGTTTTTT | CASSSTGATNEKLFF
once | TRBJ1-1 | TRBV6-1 | NA | TGTGCCAGCAGTGAACAACAGATGAACACTGAAGCTTTCTTT | CASSEQQMNTEAFF
NA | TRBJ2-1 | TRBV10-3 | NA | TGTGCCGTGGGGGCGGGTAATGAGCAGTTCTTC | CAVGAGNEQFF
NA | TRBJ2-3 | TRBV7-2 | TRBD2 | TGTGCCTCGGGGGGTGGAGATACGCAGTATTTT | CASGGGDTQYF
NA | TRBJ2-5 | TRBV5-1 | NA | TGCGCCAGCAGCCGTTCGGAGCCCCAAGAGACCCAGTACTTC | CASSRSEPQETQYF
NA | TRBJ1-2 | TRBV5-1 | TRBD1 | TGCGCCAGCAGCTTGGAAGCGGGACAGGGGACCTATGGCTACACCTTC | CASSLEAGQGTYGYTF
NA | TRBJ1-5 | TRBV12-2 | NA | TGTGCAAGTCGCTTCCCCGGGACACCGAATCAGCCCCAGCATTTT | CASRFPGTPNQPQHF
once | TRBJ2-7 | TRBV5-1 | NA | TGCGCCAGCAGCTTGGGAAGTTCGGTCGAGCAGTACTTC | CASSLGSSVEQYF
few | TRBJ1-2 | TRBV6-2/TRBV6-3 | TRBD1 | TGTGCCAGCAGTAAGGGACAGAACTATGGCTACACCTTC | CASSKGQNYGYTF
NA | TRBJ2-1 | TRBV29-1 | TRBD2 | TGCAGCGTTGGTTTTGCGGGAGGGACGAATGAGCAGTTCTTC | CSVGFAGGTNEQFF
NA | TRBJ1-2 | TRBV7-2 | NA | TGTGCCAGCAGCTTATCCCCACAGAACTATGGCTACACCTTC | CASSLSPQNYGYTF
NA | TRBJ2-3 | TRBV5-8 | NA | TGTGCCAGCAGCCCGGCGACCTTAGCCGGAGATACGCAGTATTTT | CASSPATLAGDTQYF
NA | TRBJ2-3 | TRBV11-3 | NA | TGTGCCAGCAGACAAACGGGTTACAAGCGGTCCCCAGATACGCAGTATTTT | CASRQTGYKRSPDTQYF
NA | TRBJ2-3 | TRBV5-4 | NA | TGTGCCAGCAGCTTGGCCGTAGTTACAGATCGCCCAGATACGCAGTATTTT | CASSLAVVTDRPDTQYF
NA | TRBJ1-6 | TRBV6-5 | NA | TGTGCCAGCAGCTTCGAGCCCTCCTATAATTCACCCCTCCACTTT | CASSFEPSYNSPLHF
NA | TRBJ1-3 | TRBV5-6 | NA | TGTGCCAGCAGCCAAACAGGCTCCGGAAACACCATATATTTT | CASSQTGSGNTIYF
NA | TRBJ2-1 | TRBV5-1 | TRBD2 | TGCGCCAGCAGCCCTAGGACTAGCGGAGTCTACAATGAGCAGTTCTTC | CASSPRTSGVYNEQFF
NA | TRBJ2-7 | TRBV28 | NA | TGTGCCAGCAGTTTTGGGAGTTCCTACGAGCAGTACTTC | CASSFGSSYEQYF
once | TRBJ2-1 | TRBV19 | TRBD2 | TGTGCCAGTAGTGGAGGCGGGAGGGTCGATGAGCAGTTCTTC | CASSGGGRVDEQFF
once | TRBJ1-5 | TRBV29-1 | NA | TGCAGCATATCAGAAAGCAATCAGCCCCAGCATTTT | CSISESNQPQHF
NA | TRBJ2-5 | TRBV11-1 | TRBD2 | TGTGCCAGCAGCTTAGGGACTAGCGGAATCCTAGAGACCCAGTACTTC | CASSLGTSGILETQYF
NA | TRBJ1-2 | TRBV4-1 | TRBD1 | TGCGCCAGCAGGCCACAGGGGGCGTATGGCTACACCTTC | CASRPQGAYGYTF
NA | TRBJ1-2 | TRBV10-3 | TRBD1 | TGTGCCATCAACCCCGGACAGGGGAACTATGGCTACACCTTC | CAINPGQGNYGYTF
NA | TRBJ2-2 | TRBV29-1 | NA | TGCAGCGGGAGGGAAGGCGGGCTGGTCGGGGAGCTGTTTTTT | CSGREGGLVGELFF
NA | TRBJ1-4 | TRBV15 | NA | TGTGCCACCAGCAGAGATCACCGAAGGGAGGGGAATGAAAAACTGTTTTTT | CATSRDHRREGNEKLFF
NA | TRBJ2-2 | TRBV19 | NA | TGTGCCAGTAGTATAAGTCTGTTTTTTCCCCCCAGGGGATTCGGCGGGGAGCTGTTTTTT | CASSISLFFPPRGFGGELFF
NA | TRBJ2-5 | TRBV6-1 | NA | TGTGCCAGCAGTGAAAATACAGGCCCAGAGACCCAGTACTTC | CASSENTGPETQYF
NA | TRBJ1-1 | TRBV7-2 | NA | TGTGCCAGCAGCCACATGACGGGGAACACTGAAGCTTTCTTT | CASSHMTGNTEAFF
NA | TRBJ2-2 | TRBV3-1/TRBV3-2 | NA | TGTGCCAGCAGCCTCGTTACACCTCGGGGCACCGGGGAGCTGTTTTTT | CASSLVTPRGTGELFF
NA | TRBJ2-1 | TRBV5-1 | TRBD2 | TGCGCCAGCAGCTCTCTACCGGGAGGTTCCCCTGTGAGGGACAATGAGCAGTTCTTC | CASSSLPGGSPVRDNEQFF